The T cell receptor beta chain described here comes from a study of blood T cell repertoires in COVID-19. Study-wide context: Whether acute or convalescent, the COVID-19 samples came from the United States, Italy and Spain. T cells, B-cell-depleted T cells, or PBMCs provided the cDNA or gDNA that served as material.

Germline V gives CDR1 SGHRS, CDR2 YFSETQ. The CDR3 covers 15 residues. V was shortened by 4 bases and J by 4 bases, with 17 bases between the two germline ends. Per the study methods: How many nucleated cells were present was estimated from reference gene primer amplification. TCRdb's copy holds only in-frame clones and misses some; the assay was immunoSEQ multiplex PCR. V and J calls and clone size are those listed in that table; D and trimming were worked out from the DNA. The profile shows approximately 260,000 clones, roughly nine tenths of them singletons. The sample was peripheral blood. The chain carries TRBV5-1 and TRBJ1-1; D is uncertain. The clonotype comes from a man aged 55 to 70 who had recovered from COVID-19. CDR3 DNA sequence: TGCGCCAGCAGCCCCTCTGTGCGGGGAAGCACTGAAGCTTTCTTT. This codes for CASSPSVRGSTEAFF.